This T cell receptor beta chain was sequenced during a study of T cells in Graves' hyperthyroidism and ophthalmopathy. Trimming left V 5 bases short and J 2 bases short, with 13 bases between. This CDR3 is built from 14 residues. Germline V gene lookup returns CDR1 MGHDK and CDR2 SYGVNS. As concerns this clonotype: Antigen unknown.

Notes on the study in general: Ophthalmopathy was predicted by the model a median of 6.5 months ahead of onset.

Amplified regions were TCR beta CDR3 sequences from RNA transcripts. RT-PCR in the first round (using the HTBI primer set) targeted the TCR CDR3. Using its own MiXCR run on the multiplex PCR reads, TCRdb lists one record per CDR3 protein. This sample has about 560,000 distinct CDR3 sequences; 46% occur once, and the top ten carry roughly 8.2%. Newly diagnosed patients aged 18 to 65 had hyperthyroidism of under 2 months' duration. Patients were excluded for uncontrolled infection, other autoimmune disease, pregnancy or lactation. Sequenced material: peripheral blood or thyroid tissue (not recorded which). This chain links TRBV25-1 with TRBJ2-7, with D perhaps TRBD1 or TRBD2 (5 bases each). The TCR sequence derives from a woman younger than 35 with Graves' hyperthyroidism. CDR3 sequence (DNA): TGTGCCAGCAGTTCGGCCGGGACCGCCTACGAGCAGTACTTC. It translates to CASSSAGTAYEQYF.